Described below is a single T cell receptor beta chain sequence and its context. Its antigen is currently unknown. These data belong to a study of T cells in localized non-small cell lung cancer. Sequencing used immunoSEQ multiplex PCR; TCRdb keeps in-frame clones, though not all of them. The table has nearly 15,000 clones, 85% to 90% seen once. Study-wide results and limits: Researchers found a median approximately 55 of the top 100 tumor clones in adjacent lung.

Germline CDR1 and CDR2: SNHLY and FYNNEI. This CDR3 contains 13 residues. V shed 6 bases and J shed 0 bases, with 8 bases lying between them. The sample in question was peripheral blood, obtained before any cancer treatment. The sequence was collected from a female donor older than 55 with stage I squamous cell lung carcinoma. The chain carries TRBV2 and TRBJ1-2; possible D gene TRBD1, 6 bases. This CDR3 reads CASRRTANYGYTF. The CDR3 region has the DNA TGTGCCAGCAGGAGGACAGCTAACTATGGCTACACCTTC.